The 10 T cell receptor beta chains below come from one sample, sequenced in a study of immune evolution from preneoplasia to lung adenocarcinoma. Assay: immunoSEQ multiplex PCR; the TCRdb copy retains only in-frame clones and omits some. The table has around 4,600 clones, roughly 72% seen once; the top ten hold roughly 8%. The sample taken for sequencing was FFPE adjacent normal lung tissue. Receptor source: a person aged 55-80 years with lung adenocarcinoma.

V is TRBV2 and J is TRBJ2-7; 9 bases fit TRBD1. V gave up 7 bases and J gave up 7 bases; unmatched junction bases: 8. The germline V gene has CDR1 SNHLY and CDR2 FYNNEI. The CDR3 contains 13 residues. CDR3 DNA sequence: TGTGCCAGCACACGGGACAGGGCTTGGGAGCAGTACTTC. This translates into CASTRDRAWEQYF.

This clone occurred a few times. The CDR3 region is CASKGGVYEQYF. Here the CDR3 DNA reads TGTGCCAGCAAAGGGGGAGTTTACGAGCAGTACTTC. The rearrangement links TRBV28 to TRBJ2-7; D is perhaps TRBD1 (6 bases). The CDR3 has 12 residues. The V gene's germline CDR1 is MDHEN and CDR2 SYDVKM. V gave up 7 bases and J gave up 4 bases, with 11 bases separating them.

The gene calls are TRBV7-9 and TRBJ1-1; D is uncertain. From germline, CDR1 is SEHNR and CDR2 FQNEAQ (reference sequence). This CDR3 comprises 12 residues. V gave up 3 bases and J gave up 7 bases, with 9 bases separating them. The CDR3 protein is CASSLVGSEAFF. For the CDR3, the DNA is TGTGCCAGCAGCTTGGTCGGGAGTGAAGCTTTCTTT.

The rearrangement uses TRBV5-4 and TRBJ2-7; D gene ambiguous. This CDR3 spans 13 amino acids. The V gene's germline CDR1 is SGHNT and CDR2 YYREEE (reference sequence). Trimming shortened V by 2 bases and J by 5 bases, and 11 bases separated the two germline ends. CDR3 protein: CASSLRGWNEQYF. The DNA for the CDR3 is TGTGCCAGCAGCTTAAGAGGATGGAACGAGCAGTACTTC.

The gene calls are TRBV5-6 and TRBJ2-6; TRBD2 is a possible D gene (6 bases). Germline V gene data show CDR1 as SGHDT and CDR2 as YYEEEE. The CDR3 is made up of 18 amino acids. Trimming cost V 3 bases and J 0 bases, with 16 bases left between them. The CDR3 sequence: CASSSGDLRLSGANVLTF. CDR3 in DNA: TGTGCCAGCAGCTCGGGGGACCTCAGACTCTCTGGGGCCAACGTCCTGACTTTC.

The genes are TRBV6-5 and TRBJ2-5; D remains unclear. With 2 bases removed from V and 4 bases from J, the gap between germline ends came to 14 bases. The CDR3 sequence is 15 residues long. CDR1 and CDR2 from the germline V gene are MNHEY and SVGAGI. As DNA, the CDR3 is TGTGCCAGCAGTTACAGCAGCTTCTTGCGAGAGACCCAGTACTTC. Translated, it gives CASSYSSFLRETQYF.

CDR3 DNA: TGTGCCAGCACCCTAGGGAGCTCTGGGGCCAACGTCCTGACTTTC. Its translation is CASTLGSSGANVLTF. The chain joins TRBV6-5 to TRBJ2-6; D is possibly TRBD2 (5 bases). This CDR3 region has 15 residues. The V end was cut by 7 bases, the J end by 0 bases, with 10 bases between. Germline lookup yields CDR1 MNHEY and CDR2 SVGAGI.

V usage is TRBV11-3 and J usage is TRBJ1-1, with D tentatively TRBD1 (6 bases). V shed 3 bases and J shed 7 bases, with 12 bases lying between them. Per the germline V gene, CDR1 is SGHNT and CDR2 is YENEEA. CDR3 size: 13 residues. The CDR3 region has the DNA TGTGCCAGCAGCTTTGTCACAGGGAATGAAGCTTTCTTT. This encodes CASSFVTGNEAFF.

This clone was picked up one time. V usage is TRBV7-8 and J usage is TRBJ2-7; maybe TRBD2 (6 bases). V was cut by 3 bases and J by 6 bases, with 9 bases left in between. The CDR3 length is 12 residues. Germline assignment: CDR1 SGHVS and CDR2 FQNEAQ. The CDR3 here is CASSFGGGEQYF. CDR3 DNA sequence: TGTGCCAGCAGCTTTGGGGGAGGCGAGCAGTACTTC.

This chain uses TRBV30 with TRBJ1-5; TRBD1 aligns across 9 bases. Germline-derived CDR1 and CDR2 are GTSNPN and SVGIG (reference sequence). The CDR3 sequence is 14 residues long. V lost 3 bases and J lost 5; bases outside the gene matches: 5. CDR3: CAWRDRDRDQPQHF. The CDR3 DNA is TGTGCCTGGAGGGACCGGGACAGGGATCAGCCCCAGCATTTT.